The rows below give T cell receptor beta chains drawn from one sample of a study of T-cell memory formation after mild COVID-19. TCRdb reprocessed the 5' RACE reads with MiXCR, giving one entry per CDR3 protein. The profile covers some 82,000 distinct CDR3 sequences, with 9.5% to 15% appearing a single time and 35% to 50% taken by the ten largest. The sequenced sample was PBMCs or a T cell subset sorted from them (not recorded which). Source of these receptors: a man in his late teens or twenties who had mild COVID-19 (a few samples of this study predate the infection). Cell type and time point are not known. The CDR3 runs from the conserved cysteine through the conserved F or W. Each record gives: V gene, clone size, J gene, D gene, CDR3 protein, CDR3 DNA. The D gene is left open where the match is weak. Only part of the rows carry a size: once, few, many, or a class if the clone is expanded.

TRBV2	-	TRBJ2-5	TRBD2	CASKASGEETQYF	TGTGCCAGCAAGGCTAGCGGGGAAGAGACCCAGTACTTC
TRBV5-8	-	TRBJ2-2	-	CASSSYGGRTTGELFF	TGTGCCAGCAGCTCGTACGGGGGACGGACGACCGGGGAGCTGTTTTTT
TRBV11-2	-	TRBJ2-1	-	CASSLVGVSSYNEQFF	TGTGCCAGCAGCTTAGTCGGGGTCAGCTCCTACAATGAGCAGTTCTTC
TRBV2	many	TRBJ2-7	TRBD2	CASSEWGGSSYEQYF	TGTGCCAGCAGTGAATGGGGGGGGAGCTCCTACGAGCAGTACTTC
TRBV7-8	few	TRBJ1-1	-	CASSLPRRGVKGSRAFF	TGTGCCAGCAGCTTACCCCGTCGGGGGGTGAAGGGATCTCGAGCTTTCTTT
TRBV7-6	few	TRBJ2-1	TRBD2	CASSGVLNEQFF	TGTGCCAGTAGCGGGGTCCTCAATGAGCAGTTCTTC
TRBV12-3/TRBV12-4	few	TRBJ1-5	TRBD1	CASSSWTGGNQPQHF	TGTGCCAGCAGTTCCTGGACAGGGGGCAATCAGCCCCAGCATTTT
TRBV5-1	few	TRBJ2-3	-	CASSLEQDTDTQYF	TGCGCCAGCAGCTTGGAACAAGACACAGATACGCAGTATTTT
TRBV7-2	few	TRBJ2-1	TRBD1	CASSLATGLGSEQFF	TGTGCCAGCAGCTTAGCGACAGGGTTGGGTTCTGAGCAGTTCTTC
TRBV4-1	many	TRBJ2-7	-	CASSPGGYEQYF	TGCGCCAGCAGCCCCGGAGGATACGAGCAGTACTTC
TRBV10-2	-	TRBJ2-3	TRBD2	CASSDSASGDTDTQYF	TGCGCCAGCAGTGATTCGGCTAGCGGGGACACAGATACGCAGTATTTT
TRBV4-3	-	TRBJ1-4	-	CASSQARDTNEKLFF	TGCGCCAGCAGCCAAGCGAGGGATACTAATGAAAAACTGTTTTTT
TRBV5-1	-	TRBJ1-5	-	CASSLQGYGQPQHF	TGCGCCAGCAGCTTGCAAGGGTATGGCCAGCCCCAGCATTTT
TRBV7-2	-	TRBJ1-6	-	CASSLELTLGALHF	TGTGCCAGCAGCTTAGAATTGACTCTGGGGGCCCTCCACTTT
TRBV5-1	few	TRBJ2-1	TRBD1	CASSLFQGVYNEQFF	TGCGCCAGCAGCTTGTTCCAGGGGGTTTACAATGAGCAGTTCTTC
TRBV6-5	-	TRBJ2-5	-	CASPGGGEKETQYF	TGTGCCAGCCCCGGTGGGGGAGAGAAAGAGACCCAGTACTTC
TRBV7-9	-	TRBJ1-1	TRBD1	CASSPGTGYMNTEAFF	TGTGCCAGCAGCCCAGGGACAGGGTACATGAACACTGAAGCTTTCTTT
TRBV7-2	few	TRBJ1-1	-	CASSEEQGPLNTEAFF	TGTGCCAGCAGCGAAGAACAGGGCCCGTTGAACACTGAAGCTTTCTTT
TRBV12-3/TRBV12-4	hyperexpanded	TRBJ2-7	-	CASSFWTPYEQYF	TGTGCCAGCAGTTTTTGGACACCCTACGAGCAGTACTTC
TRBV9	-	TRBJ2-1	-	CASSPRFNEQFF	TGTGCCAGCAGCCCCCGATTCAATGAGCAGTTCTTC
TRBV3-2	many	TRBJ1-5	-	CASSQDNQPQHF	TGTGCCAGCAGCCAAGACAATCAGCCCCAGCATTTT
TRBV4-2	-	TRBJ2-1	TRBD1	CASSQDLLTGDEQFF	TGTGCCAGCAGCCAAGATCTCTTAACAGGGGATGAGCAGTTCTTC